A selection of T cell receptor beta chains follows, all from one sample in a study of Ad26.COV2.S vaccination and SARS-CoV-2 variants. Some clones are missing from TCRdb's copy, which holds only in-frame ones; the method was immunoSEQ multiplex PCR. Of 350,000 to 500,000 clones listed, 90% were seen once; the top ten hold less than 4.5%. Sequencing used peripheral blood, obtained in a trial of Ad26.COV2.S vaccine versus placebo. These receptors originate from a person aged 18-60 years who received the Ad26.COV2.S COVID-19 vaccine or a placebo. Each CDR3 is given with its conserved first and last residue. A D gene is named only where the DNA matches it firmly. Size tells how often a clone was seen (once, few, many) or the class of an expanded clone, and some rows leave it out.

CDR3nt	CDR3aa	abundance	d_gene	v_gene	j_gene
TGTGCCAGCAGCGGGACAGGCTCCTACGAGCAGTACTTC	CASSGTGSYEQYF	.	TRBD1	TRBV5-4	TRBJ2-7
TGTGCCAGCAGCCCCCCCGGTAGTCTAGCGGGAGACACTGAGCAGTTCTTC	CASSPPGSLAGDTEQFF	.	TRBD2	TRBV9	TRBJ2-1
TGTGCCAGCAGCTTGCAGTCTAGTCCAACCGGGGAGCTGTTTTTT	CASSLQSSPTGELFF	.	.	TRBV5-6	TRBJ2-2
TGTGCCAGCAGCTTGGTCCGGGAGATATTTAGTAATGAGCAGTTCTTC	CASSLVREIFSNEQFF	.	.	TRBV5-4	TRBJ2-1
TGTGCCAGCAGCTCCGACAACTATGGCTACACCTTC	CASSSDNYGYTF	.	.	TRBV9	TRBJ1-2
TGTGCCAGTAGTAGAAGCGGGAGCTCCTACGAGCAGTACTTC	CASSRSGSSYEQYF	.	TRBD2	TRBV19	TRBJ2-7
TGTGCCAGCAGCCGGGCTAGCGGGAGACTCGGGCAGTTCTTC	CASSRASGRLGQFF	.	TRBD2	TRBV11-2	TRBJ2-1
TGCAGTGCTAGTAAGGGGAGCCATAATTCACCCCTCCACTTT	CSASKGSHNSPLHF	.	.	TRBV20-1	TRBJ1-6
TGTGCCACCAGCAGAGATGGGGAGGGCACAGATACGCAGTATTTT	CATSRDGEGTDTQYF	once	.	TRBV15	TRBJ2-3
TGTGCCAGCAGTGACCTGAGGGCAGTAGCTCATCAGCCCCAGCATTTT	CASSDLRAVAHQPQHF	.	.	TRBV28	TRBJ1-5
TGTGCCAGTAGTGCACATACAGGGGGTCCCTCGGGCAAAAACATTCAGTACTTC	CASSAHTGGPSGKNIQYF	.	TRBD1	TRBV19	TRBJ2-4
TGCAGTGCTAGTTCGTTCGGGACTAGCGGGAGCACAGATACGCAGTATTTT	CSASSFGTSGSTDTQYF	.	TRBD2	TRBV20-1	TRBJ2-3
TGTGCCAGCAGCCGGACAGGGGGCCATTACAATGAGCAGTTCTTC	CASSRTGGHYNEQFF	.	TRBD1	TRBV5-5	TRBJ2-1
TGTGCCAGCAGCTTAAATCCACCCTTCTACAATGAGCAGTTCTTC	CASSLNPPFYNEQFF	.	.	TRBV13	TRBJ2-1
TGTGCCAGCAGACGATCCACGGGACAGGCCACCTACGAGCAGTACTTC	CASRRSTGQATYEQYF	.	TRBD1	TRBV7-2	TRBJ2-7
TGTGCCAGCAGCTTAGCTTCTACTAGCGGGGTCACAGATACGCAGTATTTT	CASSLASTSGVTDTQYF	.	TRBD2	TRBV7-9	TRBJ2-3
TGTGCCAGCAGCGTAGAACTAGATCCCTACAATGAGCAGTTCTTC	CASSVELDPYNEQFF	.	.	TRBV9	TRBJ2-1
TGTGCCAGCAGCCTAGGGAGCCCCACTGAAGCTTTCTTT	CASSLGSPTEAFF	.	.	TRBV27	TRBJ1-1
TGTGCCAGCAGCTTAGAGTATTTTAAGGGGGCCGAGGTTTACGAGCAGTACTTC	CASSLEYFKGAEVYEQYF	.	TRBD1	TRBV11-2	TRBJ2-7
TGCGCCAGCAGCCAAGATGTGGGGAACCCCTACGAGCAGTACTTC	CASSQDVGNPYEQYF	.	.	TRBV4-3	TRBJ2-7